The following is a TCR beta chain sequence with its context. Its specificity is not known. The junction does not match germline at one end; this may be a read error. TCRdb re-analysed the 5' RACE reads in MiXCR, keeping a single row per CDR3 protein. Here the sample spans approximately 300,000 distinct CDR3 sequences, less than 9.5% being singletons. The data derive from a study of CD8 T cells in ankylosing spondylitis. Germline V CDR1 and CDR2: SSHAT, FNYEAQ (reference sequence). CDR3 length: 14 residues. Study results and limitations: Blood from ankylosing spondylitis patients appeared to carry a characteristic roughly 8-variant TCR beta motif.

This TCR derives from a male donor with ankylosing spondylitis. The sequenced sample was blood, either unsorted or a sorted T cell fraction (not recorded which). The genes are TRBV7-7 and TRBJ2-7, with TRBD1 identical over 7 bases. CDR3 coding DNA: TGTGCTAGCAGCTTAGGGACAGACCCCTCCGAGCAGTACTTC. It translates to CASSLGTDPSEQYF.